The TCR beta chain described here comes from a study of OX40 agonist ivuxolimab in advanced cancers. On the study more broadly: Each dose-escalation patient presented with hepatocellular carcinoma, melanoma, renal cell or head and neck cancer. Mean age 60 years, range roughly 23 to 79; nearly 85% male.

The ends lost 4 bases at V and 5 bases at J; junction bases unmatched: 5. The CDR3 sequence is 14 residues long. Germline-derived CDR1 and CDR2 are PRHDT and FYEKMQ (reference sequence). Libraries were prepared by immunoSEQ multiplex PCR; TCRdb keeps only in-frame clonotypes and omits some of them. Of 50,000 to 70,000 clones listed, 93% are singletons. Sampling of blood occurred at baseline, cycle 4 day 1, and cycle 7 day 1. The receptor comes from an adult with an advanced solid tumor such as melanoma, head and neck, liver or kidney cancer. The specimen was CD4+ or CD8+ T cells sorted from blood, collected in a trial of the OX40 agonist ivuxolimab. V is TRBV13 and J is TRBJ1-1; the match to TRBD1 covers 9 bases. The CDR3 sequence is CASSSGTGRTEAFF. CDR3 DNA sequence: TGTGCCAGCAGCTCCGGGACAGGGAGGACTGAAGCTTTCTTT.